A selection of T cell receptor beta chains follows, all from one sample in a study of Ad26.COV2.S vaccination and SARS-CoV-2 variants. TCRdb keeps only in-frame clones here, not all; method: immunoSEQ multiplex PCR. The sample comprises 500,000 or so clones, around 90% of which are singletons, and around 13% rests with the top ten. The sample here was peripheral blood, taken in a trial of Ad26.COV2.S vaccine versus placebo. The receptors come from a person between 18 and 65 years old who received the Ad26.COV2.S COVID-19 vaccine or a placebo. Each CDR3 is given with its conserved first and last residue. A D gene is named only where the DNA matches it firmly. Rows may omit the clone size; those that give it use once, few, many or a size class.

TRBV4-3	few	TRBD2	TRBJ2-7	TGCGCCAGCAGTTTGGATGGGAGCGGGATTTACGAGCAGTACTTC	CASSLDGSGIYEQYF
TRBV2	.	.	TRBJ1-5	TGTGCCAGCAGCCCCGCCGGTAGCAATCAGCCCCAGCATTTT	CASSPAGSNQPQHF
TRBV19	once	TRBD1	TRBJ1-2	TGTGCCAGTAGGGGGACAGGGGGGCATGGCTACACCTTC	CASRGTGGHGYTF
TRBV23-1	.	.	TRBJ1-1	TGCGCCAGCAGAAAGGCGGGGTTCACTGAAGCTTTCTTT	CASRKAGFTEAFF
TRBV9	once	TRBD1	TRBJ1-3	TGTGCCAGCAGCCAAACACTACAGGGGGTTGGAAACACCATATATTTT	CASSQTLQGVGNTIYF
TRBV4-3	.	.	TRBJ1-2	TGCGCCAGCAGCCATTCCCCGGGGGGGGCTTCTAACTATGGCTACACCTTC	CASSHSPGGASNYGYTF
TRBV23-1	once	TRBD1	TRBJ1-2	TGCGCCAGCAGTCCCGTCGGGGGACAGGGTCCCACCGGCTATGGCTACACCTTC	CASSPVGGQGPTGYGYTF
TRBV6-2/TRBV6-3	.	TRBD2	TRBJ2-7	TGTGCCAGCAGTACCCTAGCGGGGGTCTACGAGCAGTACTTC	CASSTLAGVYEQYF
TRBV30	.	.	TRBJ1-2	TGTGCCTGCACACCGGGACACTTTAACTATGGCTACACCTTC	CACTPGHFNYGYTF
TRBV7-9	few	.	TRBJ1-1	TGTGCCAGCAGCGCGGCCGAAGCTTTCTTT	CASSAAEAFF
TRBV11-1	.	TRBD1	TRBJ1-2	TGTGCCAGCAGCTTGGGACAGGGGACAAGTTATGGCTACACCTTC	CASSLGQGTSYGYTF
TRBV9	.	TRBD2	TRBJ2-7	TGTGCCAGCAGCGTAGGAGCTAGCGGGAGTGGGGAGCAGTACTTC	CASSVGASGSGEQYF
TRBV7-2	.	TRBD2	TRBJ2-3	TGTGCCAGCAGCCCAGGACTAGCGGGTGTTTGGAATACGCAGTATTTT	CASSPGLAGVWNTQYF
TRBV25-1	.	.	TRBJ2-7	TGTGCCAGCACCTCCGGGGCCGGGGTAACCTACGAGCAGTACTTC	CASTSGAGVTYEQYF
TRBV5-1	.	TRBD2	TRBJ2-5	TGCGCCAGCAGCTTGGCGGGGGGAAGGTCCCAAGAGACCCAGTACTTC	CASSLAGGRSQETQYF
TRBV2	.	.	TRBJ2-5	TGTGCCAGCAGTGGAGAGAGCCAAGAGACCCAGTACTTC	CASSGESQETQYF
TRBV3-1/TRBV3-2	once	.	TRBJ2-2	TGTGCCAGCAGGCTCCTCCCTAGGGGAAGTGAGAACACCGGGGAGCTGTTTTTT	CASRLLPRGSENTGELFF
TRBV9	few	.	TRBJ2-1	TGTGCCAGCACCGTAGGTAGCGGTACGTTCAATGAGCAGTTCTTC	CASTVGSGTFNEQFF
TRBV6-5	once	TRBD2	TRBJ2-1	TGTGCCAGCAGGCCGGGACTAGACTCCAATGAGCAGTTCTTC	CASRPGLDSNEQFF
TRBV24-1	.	TRBD2	TRBJ2-1	TGTGCCACCAGTGATTCCGGACTAGCGGATCGCTCCTACAATGAGCAGTTCTTC	CATSDSGLADRSYNEQFF
TRBV29-1	.	TRBD2	TRBJ2-5	TGCAGCGCCGCACCGGGGGGGAGGGGAGGAGAGACCCAGTACTTC	CSAAPGGRGGETQYF
TRBV20-1	.	TRBD1	TRBJ2-5	TGCAGTGCTAGTCACCCGAACGAGGGGGCCGAGGAGACCCAGTACTTC	CSASHPNEGAEETQYF
TRBV4-2	few	TRBD2	TRBJ2-2	TGTGCCAGCAGCCAAGAGCCAGCGGGAGAAACCGGGGAGCTGTTTTTT	CASSQEPAGETGELFF
TRBV5-1	.	.	TRBJ2-1	TGCGCCAGCAGCAGGGAAGCGGCCTACAATGAGCAGTTCTTC	CASSREAAYNEQFF
TRBV7-2	few	.	TRBJ1-3	TGTGCCAGCAGCTTAGGCCCTGCTGGGGGCTCTGGAAACACCATATATTTT	CASSLGPAGGSGNTIYF
TRBV19	.	.	TRBJ1-5	TGTGCCAGTAGTCTTGGGGGGGAGCCCCAGCATTTT	CASSLGGEPQHF
TRBV6-5	.	TRBD1	TRBJ1-2	TGTGCCAGCAGTCCCGGGACAGGGGCTCTCTATGGCTACACCTTC	CASSPGTGALYGYTF
TRBV5-4	once	TRBD2	TRBJ2-7	TGTGCCAGCAGCCGAGAATTACTAGCGGGAGGCGAGCAGTACTTC	CASSRELLAGGEQYF
TRBV30	.	TRBD1	TRBJ1-1	TGTGCCTGGAGAGGGACAGTTGGAGAGGCTTTCTTT	CAWRGTVGEAFF
TRBV4-1	.	TRBD2	TRBJ2-7	TGCGCCAGCAGCCAAGAATTGGGCGGGAGGCTGTCCTACGAGCAGTACTTC	CASSQELGGRLSYEQYF
TRBV5-1	.	.	TRBJ2-1	TGCGCCAGCAGCTTGGGGACCAGGGAAGGGATTAACAATGAGCAGTTCTTC	CASSLGTREGINNEQFF
TRBV28	.	.	TRBJ2-1	TGTGCCAGCAGTTTAGGGACTTCCAATGAGCAGTTCTTC	CASSLGTSNEQFF
TRBV6-6	.	.	TRBJ1-2	TGTGCCAGCAGTCCCAAGAACTATGGCTACACCTTC	CASSPKNYGYTF
TRBV19	.	.	TRBJ2-4	TGTGCCAGTAGTGGGCTTGATCAAAACATTCAGTACTTC	CASSGLDQNIQYF
TRBV19	.	.	TRBJ2-6	TGTGCCAGTAGTCCTTTGGGTGGAGCCAACGTCCTGACTTTC	CASSPLGGANVLTF
TRBV7-2	.	.	TRBJ2-1	TGTGCCACCGGAGTTTGGGGTCTTACGGATGAGCAGTTCTTC	CATGVWGLTDEQFF
TRBV6-1	.	TRBD2	TRBJ2-1	TGTGCCAGCAGTGATTTAGCGGGAGATTCCTACAATGAGCAGTTCTTC	CASSDLAGDSYNEQFF
TRBV15	.	.	TRBJ2-7	TGTGCCACCAGGTCGGGGGGCAGATACGAGCAGTACTTC	CATRSGGRYEQYF
TRBV6-2/TRBV6-3	.	.	TRBJ2-3	TGTGCCAGCAGCGCGGGTAGGACTAAGCAGTATTTT	CASSAGRTKQYF